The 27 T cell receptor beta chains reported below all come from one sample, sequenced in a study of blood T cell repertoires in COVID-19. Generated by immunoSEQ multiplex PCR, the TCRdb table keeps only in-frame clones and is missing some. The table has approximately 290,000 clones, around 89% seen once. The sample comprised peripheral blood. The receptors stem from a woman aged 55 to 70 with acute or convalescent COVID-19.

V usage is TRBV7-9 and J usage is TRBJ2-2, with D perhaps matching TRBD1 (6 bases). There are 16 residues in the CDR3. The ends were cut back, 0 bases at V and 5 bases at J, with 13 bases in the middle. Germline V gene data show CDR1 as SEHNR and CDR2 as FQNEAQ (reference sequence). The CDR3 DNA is TGTGCCAGCAGCTTAGCGGGGGCTGGGACAACCGGGGAGCTGTTTTTT. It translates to CASSLAGAGTTGELFF.

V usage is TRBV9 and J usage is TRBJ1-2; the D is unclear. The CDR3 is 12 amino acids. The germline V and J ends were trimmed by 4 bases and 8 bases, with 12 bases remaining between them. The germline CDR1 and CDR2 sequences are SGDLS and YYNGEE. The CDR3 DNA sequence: TGTGCCAGCAGCCCCCCGGAGTACGGCTACACCTTC. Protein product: CASSPPEYGYTF.

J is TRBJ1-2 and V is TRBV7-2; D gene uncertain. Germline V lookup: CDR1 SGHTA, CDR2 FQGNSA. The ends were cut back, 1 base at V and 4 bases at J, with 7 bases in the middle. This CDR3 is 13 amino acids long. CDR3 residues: CASSLVNIYGYTF. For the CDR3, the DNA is TGTGCCAGCAGCTTAGTGAACATCTATGGCTACACCTTC.

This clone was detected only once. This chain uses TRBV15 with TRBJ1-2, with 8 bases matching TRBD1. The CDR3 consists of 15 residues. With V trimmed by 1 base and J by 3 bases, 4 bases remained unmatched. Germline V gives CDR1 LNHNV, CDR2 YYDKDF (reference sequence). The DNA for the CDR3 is TGTGCCACCAGCAGAGCAGGGACAGGACACTATGGCTACACCTTC. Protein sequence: CATSRAGTGHYGYTF.

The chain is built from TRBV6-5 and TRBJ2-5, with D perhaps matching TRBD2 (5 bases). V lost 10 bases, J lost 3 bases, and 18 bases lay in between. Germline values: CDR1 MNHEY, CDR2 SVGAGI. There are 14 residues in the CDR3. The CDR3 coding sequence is TGTGCCACGACGTCGCGGACGGGAAAAGAGACCCAGTACTTC. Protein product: CATTSRTGKETQYF.

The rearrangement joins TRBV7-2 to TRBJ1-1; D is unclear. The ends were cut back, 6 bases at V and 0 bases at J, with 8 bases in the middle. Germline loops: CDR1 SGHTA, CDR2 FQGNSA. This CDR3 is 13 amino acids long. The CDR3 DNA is TGTGCCAGCAGTTCGGTTTTGAACACTGAAGCTTTCTTT. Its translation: CASSSVLNTEAFF.

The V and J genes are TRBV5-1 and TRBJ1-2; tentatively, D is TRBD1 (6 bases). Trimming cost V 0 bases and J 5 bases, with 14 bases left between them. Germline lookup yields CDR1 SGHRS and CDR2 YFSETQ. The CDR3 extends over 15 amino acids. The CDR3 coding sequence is TGCGCCAGCAGCTTGGACAGGGTGATCCCTTATGGCTACACCTTC. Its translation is CASSLDRVIPYGYTF.

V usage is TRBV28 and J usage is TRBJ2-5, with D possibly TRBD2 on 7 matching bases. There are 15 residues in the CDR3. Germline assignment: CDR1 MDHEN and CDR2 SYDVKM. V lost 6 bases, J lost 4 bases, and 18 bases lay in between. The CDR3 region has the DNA TGTGCCAGCAGCCCCCGCGGACAGCGGGGAGAGACCCAGTACTTC. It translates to CASSPRGQRGETQYF.

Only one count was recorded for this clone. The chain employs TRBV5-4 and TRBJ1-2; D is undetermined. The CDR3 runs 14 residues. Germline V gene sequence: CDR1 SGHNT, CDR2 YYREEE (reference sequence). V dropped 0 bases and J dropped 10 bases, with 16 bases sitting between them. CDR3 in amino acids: CASSLDGSPRDYTF. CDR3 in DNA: TGTGCCAGCAGCTTGGACGGCAGCCCGAGGGACTACACCTTC.

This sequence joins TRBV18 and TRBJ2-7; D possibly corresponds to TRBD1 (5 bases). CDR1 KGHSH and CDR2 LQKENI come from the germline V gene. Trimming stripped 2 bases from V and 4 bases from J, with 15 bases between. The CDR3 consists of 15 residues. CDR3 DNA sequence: TGTGCCAGCTCACCAACACAAAGTAAGGGGTACGAGCAGTACTTC. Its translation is CASSPTQSKGYEQYF. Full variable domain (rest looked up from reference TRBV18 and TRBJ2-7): NAGVMQNPRHLVRRRGQEARLRCSPMKGHSHVYWYRQLPEEGLKFMVYLQKENIIDESGMPKERFSAEFPKEGPSILRIQQVVRGDSAAYFCASSPTQSKGYEQYFGPGTRLTVT.

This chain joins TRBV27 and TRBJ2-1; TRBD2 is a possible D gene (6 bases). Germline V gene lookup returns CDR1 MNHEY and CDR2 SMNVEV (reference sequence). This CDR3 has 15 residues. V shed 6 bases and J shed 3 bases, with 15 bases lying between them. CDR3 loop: CASRSGLFDYNEQFF. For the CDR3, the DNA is TGTGCCAGCAGATCGGGACTCTTTGACTACAATGAGCAGTTCTTC.

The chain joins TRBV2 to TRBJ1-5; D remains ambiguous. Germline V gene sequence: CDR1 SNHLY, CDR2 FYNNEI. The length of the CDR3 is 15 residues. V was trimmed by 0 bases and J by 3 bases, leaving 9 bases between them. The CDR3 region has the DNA TGTGCCAGCAGTGAAGCGGGGAGGGACAATCAGCCCCAGCATTTT. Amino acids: CASSEAGRDNQPQHF.

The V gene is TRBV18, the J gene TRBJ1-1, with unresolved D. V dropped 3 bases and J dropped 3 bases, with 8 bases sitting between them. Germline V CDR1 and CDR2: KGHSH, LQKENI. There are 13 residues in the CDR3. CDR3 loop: CASSPLPDTEAFF. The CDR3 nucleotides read TGTGCCAGCTCACCGCTTCCGGACACTGAAGCTTTCTTT.

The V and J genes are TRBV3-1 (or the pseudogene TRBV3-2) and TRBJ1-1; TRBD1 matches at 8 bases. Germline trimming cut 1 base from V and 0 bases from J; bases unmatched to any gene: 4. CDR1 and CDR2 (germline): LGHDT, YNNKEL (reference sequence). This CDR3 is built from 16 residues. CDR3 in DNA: TGTGCCAGCAGCCAAGCAGGACAGGGTTTGAACACTGAAGCTTTCTTT. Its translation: CASSQAGQGLNTEAFF.

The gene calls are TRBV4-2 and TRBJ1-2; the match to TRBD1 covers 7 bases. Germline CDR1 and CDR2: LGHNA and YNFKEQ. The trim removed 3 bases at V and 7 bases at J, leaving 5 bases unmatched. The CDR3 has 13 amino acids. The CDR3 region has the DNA TGTGCCAGCAGCCATAGCGACAGGGCTGGCTACACCTTC. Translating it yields CASSHSDRAGYTF.

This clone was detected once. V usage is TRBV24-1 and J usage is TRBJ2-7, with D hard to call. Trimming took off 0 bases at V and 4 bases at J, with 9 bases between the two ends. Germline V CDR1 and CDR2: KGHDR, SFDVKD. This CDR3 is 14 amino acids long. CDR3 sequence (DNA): TGTGCCACCAGTGATTTGAGGAGAGAGTACGAGCAGTACTTC. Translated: CATSDLRREYEQYF.

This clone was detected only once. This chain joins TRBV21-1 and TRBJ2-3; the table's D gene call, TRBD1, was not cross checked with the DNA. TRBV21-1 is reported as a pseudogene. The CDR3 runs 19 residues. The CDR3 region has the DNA TGTGCCAGCAGCAAATTGGTCCCCCGGACAAAATTGATGACAGATACGCAGTATTTT. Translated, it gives CASSKLVPRTKLMTDTQYF.

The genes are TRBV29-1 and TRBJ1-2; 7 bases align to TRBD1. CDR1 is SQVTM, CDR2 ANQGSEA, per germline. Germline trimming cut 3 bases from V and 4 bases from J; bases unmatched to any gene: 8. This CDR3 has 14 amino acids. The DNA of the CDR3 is TGCAGCGTTGAGAGTGGCGGACAGGTCTATGGCTACACCTTC. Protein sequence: CSVESGGQVYGYTF.

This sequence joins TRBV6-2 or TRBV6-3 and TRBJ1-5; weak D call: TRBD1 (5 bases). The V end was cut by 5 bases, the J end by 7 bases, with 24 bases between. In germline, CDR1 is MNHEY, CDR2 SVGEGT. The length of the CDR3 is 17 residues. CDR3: CASSTISLRGGRQPQHF. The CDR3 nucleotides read TGTGCCAGCAGTACCATATCCCTTCGGGGGGGTCGCCAGCCCCAGCATTTT.

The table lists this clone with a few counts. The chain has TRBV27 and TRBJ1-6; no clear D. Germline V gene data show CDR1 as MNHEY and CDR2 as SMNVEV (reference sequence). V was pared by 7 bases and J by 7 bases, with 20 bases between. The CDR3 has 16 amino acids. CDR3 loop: CASKVWQATGNSPLHF. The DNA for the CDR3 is TGTGCCAGCAAGGTTTGGCAGGCAACGGGAAATTCACCCCTCCACTTT.

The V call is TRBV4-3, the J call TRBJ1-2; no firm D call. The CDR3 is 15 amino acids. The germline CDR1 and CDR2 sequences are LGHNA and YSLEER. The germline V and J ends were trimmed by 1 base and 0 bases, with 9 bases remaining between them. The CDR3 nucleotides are TGCGCCAGCAGCCAAGCCCTTACAACTAACTATGGCTACACCTTC. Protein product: CASSQALTTNYGYTF.

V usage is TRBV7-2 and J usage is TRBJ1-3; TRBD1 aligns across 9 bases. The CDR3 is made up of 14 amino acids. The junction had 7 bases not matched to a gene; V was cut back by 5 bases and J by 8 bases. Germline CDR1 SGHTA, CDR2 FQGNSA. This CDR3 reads CASSPGTGLYTIYF. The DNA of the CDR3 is TGTGCCAGCAGCCCTGGGACAGGGCTCTACACCATATATTTT.

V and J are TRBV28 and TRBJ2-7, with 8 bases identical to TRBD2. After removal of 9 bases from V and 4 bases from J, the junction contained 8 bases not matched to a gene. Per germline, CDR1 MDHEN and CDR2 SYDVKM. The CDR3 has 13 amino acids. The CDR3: CASVGTSRYEQYF. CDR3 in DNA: TGTGCCAGTGTAGGGACTAGTAGGTACGAGCAGTACTTC.

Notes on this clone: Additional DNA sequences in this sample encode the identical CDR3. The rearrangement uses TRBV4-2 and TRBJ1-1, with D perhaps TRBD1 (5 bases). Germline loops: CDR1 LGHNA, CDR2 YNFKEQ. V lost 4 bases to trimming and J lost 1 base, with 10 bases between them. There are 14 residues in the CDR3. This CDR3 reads CASSPRTGNTEAFF. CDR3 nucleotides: TGTGCCAGCAGCCCCCGTACAGGGAACACTGAAGCTTTCTTT.

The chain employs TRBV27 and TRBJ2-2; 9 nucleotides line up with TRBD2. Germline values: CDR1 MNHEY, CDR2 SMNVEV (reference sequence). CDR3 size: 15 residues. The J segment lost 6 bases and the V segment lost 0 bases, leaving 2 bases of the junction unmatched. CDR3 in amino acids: CASSLSGLASGELFF. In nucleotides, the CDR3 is TGTGCCAGCAGTTTATCTGGACTAGCGTCCGGGGAGCTGTTTTTT.

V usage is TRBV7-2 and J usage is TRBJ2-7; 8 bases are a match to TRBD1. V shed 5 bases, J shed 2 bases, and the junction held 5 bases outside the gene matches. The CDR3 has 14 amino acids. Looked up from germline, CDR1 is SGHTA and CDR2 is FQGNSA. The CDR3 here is CASSPQGVTYEQYF. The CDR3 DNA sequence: TGTGCCAGCAGCCCACAGGGGGTAACCTACGAGCAGTACTTC.

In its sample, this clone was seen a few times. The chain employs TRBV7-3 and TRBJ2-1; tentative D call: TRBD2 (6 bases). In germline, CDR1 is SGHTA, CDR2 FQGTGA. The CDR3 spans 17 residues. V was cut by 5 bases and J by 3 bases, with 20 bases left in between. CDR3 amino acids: CASSPTGSAGSYNEQFF. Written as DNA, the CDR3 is TGTGCCAGCAGCCCCACCGGGTCCGCGGGAAGCTACAATGAGCAGTTCTTC. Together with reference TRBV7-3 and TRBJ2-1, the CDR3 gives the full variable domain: GAGVSQTPSNKVTEKGKYVELRCDPISGHTALYWYRQSLGQGPEFLIYFQGTGAADDSGLPNDRFFAVRPEGSVSTLKIQRTERGDSAVYLCASSPTGSAGSYNEQFFGPGTRLTVL.